The 10 T cell receptor beta chains in this list originate from one sample, sequenced in a study of blood T cell repertoires in COVID-19. Method: immunoSEQ multiplex PCR; TCRdb's copy keeps in-frame clones and lacks some. In the table there are 58,000 or so clones, roughly 71% of which are singletons. Sequencing input: peripheral blood. Receptors originate from a woman older than 75 with acute or convalescent COVID-19.

The chain carries TRBV4-3 and TRBJ1-2; D perhaps matches TRBD1 (5 bases). CDR1 and CDR2 (germline): LGHNA, YSLEER. Trimming took 1 base from V and 0 from J, leaving 9 bases between them. This CDR3 has 15 residues. This CDR3 is CASSQAQTANYGYTF. The CDR3 region has the DNA TGCGCCAGCAGCCAAGCCCAGACAGCTAACTATGGCTACACCTTC.

In this sample, this clone turned up a few times. This sequence joins TRBV7-7 and TRBJ1-4; D is ambiguous. The CDR3 has 15 amino acids. Germline CDR1 and CDR2: SSHAT and FNYEAQ (reference sequence). Trimming removed 6 bases at V and 7 bases at J, with 18 bases between. The CDR3 loop reads CASSSRGLRREKLFF. As DNA, the CDR3 is TGTGCCAGCAGTTCTCGTGGGTTGCGGCGTGAAAAACTGTTTTTT.

This clone showed up just a few times. V gene TRBV27 combines with J gene TRBJ1-6; possibly TRBD1 for D (6 bases). The CDR3 runs to 16 residues. Germline CDR1 MNHEY, CDR2 SMNVEV (reference sequence). Trimming removed 3 bases at V and 13 bases at J, with 22 bases between. The CDR3 coding sequence is TGTGCCAGCAGTTTTGGTACAGGGAGCTCTTTTGATCCCCTCCACTTT. This codes for CASSFGTGSSFDPLHF.

This chain uses TRBV9 with TRBJ2-2; D possibly corresponds to TRBD1 (6 bases). The CDR3 covers 14 residues. Germline assignment: CDR1 SGDLS and CDR2 YYNGEE. V shed 4 bases and J shed 8 bases, with 15 bases lying between them. CDR3 nucleotide sequence: TGTGCCAGCAGCCAGGACAGAATGGCTGGGGAGCTGTTTTTT. Amino acids: CASSQDRMAGELFF. Filled out from reference TRBV9 and TRBJ2-2, the complete variable domain reads DSGVTQTPKHLITATGQRVTLRCSPRSGDLSVYWYQQSLDQGLQFLIQYYNGEERAKGNILERFSAQQFPDLHSELNLSSLELGDSALYFCASSQDRMAGELFFGEGSRLTVL.

CDR3 amino acids: CASSSLPGQGERDTEAFF. The CDR3 DNA follows: TGTGCCAGCAGCTCACTTCCGGGACAGGGGGAACGGGACACTGAAGCTTTCTTT. V and J are TRBV7-9 and TRBJ1-1, with 11 positions matching TRBD1. CDR1 is SEHNR, CDR2 FQNEAQ, per germline (reference sequence). The junction had 13 bases not matched to a gene; V was cut back by 4 bases and J by 3 bases. There are 18 residues in the CDR3.

The V gene is TRBV7-9, the J gene TRBJ2-1, with 12 bases that match TRBD2. The CDR3 totals 16 residues. Germline V gives CDR1 SEHNR, CDR2 FQNEAQ (reference sequence). The V and J ends lost 3 bases and 7 bases, in that order; junction bases with no gene match: 7. As DNA, the CDR3 is TGTGCCAGCAGCTTCCTAGCGGGAGGGCCAAGGAATGAGCAGTTCTTC. This translates into CASSFLAGGPRNEQFF.

This clone appeared a few times. CDR3 DNA: TGTGCCAGCAGCTTCATAGATACGCAGTATTTT. Protein: CASSFIDTQYF. The chain employs TRBV7-2 and TRBJ2-3; no reliable D call. From germline, CDR1 is SGHTA and CDR2 FQGNSA. V gave up 3 bases and J gave up 5 bases, with 3 bases separating them. CDR3 length: 11 amino acids.

This clone appeared a few times. This CDR3 is CASSLDSTTYEQYF. The CDR3 nucleotides are TGCGCCAGCAGCTTGGACTCGACAACCTACGAGCAGTACTTC. J is TRBJ2-7 and V is TRBV5-1; D gene uncertain. Trimming shortened V by 0 bases and J by 2 bases, and 9 bases separated the two germline ends. This CDR3 has 14 amino acids. Germline loops: CDR1 SGHRS, CDR2 YFSETQ.

This clone appeared a few times. The chain uses TRBV7-2 and TRBJ2-2; 7 bases are shared with TRBD2. The CDR3 spans 15 residues. CDR1 SGHTA and CDR2 FQGNSA come from the germline V gene. Trimming removed 5 bases from V and 2 bases from J; junction bases left unmatched: 5. CDR3 DNA sequence: TGTGCCAGCAGCGGGGACTACTCCAACACCGGGGAGCTGTTTTTT. It yields the protein CASSGDYSNTGELFF.

The chain's CDR3 is CASRRGLAEETQYF. Here the CDR3 DNA reads TGTGCCAGCAGGCGGGGACTAGCGGAAGAGACCCAGTACTTC. V gene TRBV9 combines with J gene TRBJ2-5; 11 positions match TRBD2. The V segment lost 5 bases and the J segment 3 bases; nucleotides outside the gene matches: 3. Germline CDR1 SGDLS, CDR2 YYNGEE. This CDR3 contains 14 residues.